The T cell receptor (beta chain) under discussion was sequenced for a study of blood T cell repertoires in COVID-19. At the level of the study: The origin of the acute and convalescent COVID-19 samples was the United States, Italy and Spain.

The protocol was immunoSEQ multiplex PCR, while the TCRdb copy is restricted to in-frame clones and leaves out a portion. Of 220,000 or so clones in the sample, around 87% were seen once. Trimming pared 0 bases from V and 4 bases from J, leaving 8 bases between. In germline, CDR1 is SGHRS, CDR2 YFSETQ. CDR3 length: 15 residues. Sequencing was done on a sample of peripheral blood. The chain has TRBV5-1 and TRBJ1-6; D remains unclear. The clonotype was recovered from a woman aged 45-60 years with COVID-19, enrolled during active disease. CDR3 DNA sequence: TGCGCCAGCAGCTTGGGGTCGGTATATAATTCACCCCTCCACTTT. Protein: CASSLGSVYNSPLHF.